Listed here are 21 T cell receptor beta chains from one sample, sequenced in a study of blood T cell repertoires in COVID-19 (dated by TCRdb to 2019 to 2021). The library was obtained by the immunoSEQ multiplex PCR assay. This immuneACCESS table, as held by TCRdb, lists in-frame sequences with V and J called but not all clones. Of the missing ones, under half trace to an unresolved V gene in checked studies; the others have no known cause. For this sample there are over 100,000 clones; about 85% appear just once. 2% to 2.5% of the sample is in the top ten clones. Sequenced: peripheral blood. All receptors come from a man aged 50 or older with active COVID-19.

The J gene is TRBJ2-1, the V gene TRBV6-4, with a tentative D call TRBD1 (6 bases). V shed 8 bases and J shed 3 bases, with 11 bases lying between them. This CDR3 comprises 13 residues. Germline V lookup: CDR1 MRHNA, CDR2 SNTAGT. The CDR3 DNA is TGTGCCAGCCGGGACAACCTCTACAATGAGCAGTTCTTC. It is translated as CASRDNLYNEQFF.

V usage is TRBV5-6 and J usage is TRBJ2-3; possibly TRBD1 for D (6 bases). Trimming stripped 5 bases from V and 0 bases from J, with 7 bases between. In germline, CDR1 is SGHDT, CDR2 YYEEEE. The CDR3 extends over 13 amino acids. CDR3 coding DNA: TGTGCCAGCAGTCAGGGGAGCACAGATACGCAGTATTTT. Its translation: CASSQGSTDTQYF.

The table lists this clone with a count of one. The V call is TRBV5-4, the J call TRBJ1-3, with TRBD1 matching 10 bases. CDR1 is SGHNT and CDR2 is YYREEE in the germline V gene (reference sequence). CDR3 length: 17 residues. After removal of 0 bases from V and 4 bases from J, the junction contained 7 bases not matched to a gene. CDR3: CASSLGDGQGVGNTIYF. The DNA for the CDR3 is TGTGCCAGCAGCTTGGGGGACGGACAGGGGGTCGGAAACACCATATATTTT.

This sequence joins TRBV11-2 and TRBJ2-5; D perhaps matches TRBD2 (6 bases). CDR1 is SGHAT and CDR2 is FQNNGV in the germline V gene. Trimming removed 3 bases from V and 4 bases from J, with 18 bases in between. The CDR3 extends over 16 amino acids. The CDR3 DNA reads as TGTGCCAGCAGCTTTAAGGGCCCCCCCGGGGGAGAGACCCAGTACTTC. Translation gives CASSFKGPPGGETQYF.

The rearrangement joins TRBV7-2 to TRBJ2-7; 7 nucleotides match TRBD1. The V segment lost 3 bases and the J segment 5 bases; nucleotides outside the gene matches: 7. Germline V CDR1 and CDR2: SGHTA, FQGNSA. The CDR3 runs 14 residues. The DNA of the CDR3 is TGTGCCAGCAGCTTCCCCAGGGGGACCCACGAGCAGTACTTC. Encoded protein: CASSFPRGTHEQYF.

The chain couples TRBV15 to TRBJ2-1; 7 nucleotides match TRBD1. This CDR3 is built from 13 residues. With V trimmed by 2 bases and J by 9 bases, 4 bases remained unmatched. Germline CDR1 is LNHNV and CDR2 is YYDKDF (reference sequence). The CDR3 sequence is CATSRKQGTEQFF. CDR3 bases: TGTGCCACCAGCAGAAAACAGGGGACTGAGCAGTTCTTC. The whole variable domain, remainder taken from reference TRBV15 and TRBJ2-1, is DAMVIQNPRYQVTQFGKPVTLSCSQTLNHNVMYWYQQKSSQAPKLLFHYYDKDFNNEADTPDNFQSRRPNTSFCFLDIRSPGLGDTAMYLCATSRKQGTEQFFGPGTRLTVL.

The rearrangement uses TRBV30 and TRBJ2-5, with D hard to call. Trimming took off 0 bases at V and 3 bases at J, with 8 bases between the two ends. From germline, CDR1 is GTSNPN and CDR2 SVGIG (reference sequence). There are 13 residues in the CDR3. As DNA, the CDR3 is TGTGCCTGGAGTGTGCGGCGAGAAGAGACCCAGTACTTC. Its translation is CAWSVRREETQYF.

V usage is TRBV7-9 and J usage is TRBJ2-2; tentatively, D is TRBD2 (6 bases). V lost 4 bases and J 2 bases, leaving 14 bases between the germline ends. Germline CDR1 reads SEHNR; CDR2 reads FQNEAQ (reference sequence). CDR3 length: 16 residues. The CDR3 region is CASSSPMGGNTGELFF. The CDR3 DNA sequence: TGTGCCAGCAGCTCACCAATGGGGGGTAACACCGGGGAGCTGTTTTTT.

The genes are TRBV6-2 or TRBV6-3 and TRBJ1-2, with 7 bases identical to TRBD1. The CDR3 sequence is 15 residues long. CDR1 MNHEY and CDR2 SVGEGT come from the germline V gene. J lost 6 bases, V lost 0 bases, and 7 bases had no gene match. As DNA, the CDR3 is TGTGCCAGCAGTTACTCGACAGGGTCTATAGATGGCTACACCTTC. Encoded protein: CASSYSTGSIDGYTF.

The genes are TRBV7-8 and TRBJ2-7; D may be TRBD1 (5 bases). CDR3 length: 15 amino acids. Germline CDR1 and CDR2: SGHVS and FQNEAQ. V was clipped by 5 bases and J by 4 bases, with 18 bases between them. The CDR3 here is CASSPRGLPIYEQYF. In DNA form, the CDR3 reads TGTGCCAGCAGCCCAAGGGGCCTCCCAATATACGAGCAGTACTTC.

This chain links TRBV13 with TRBJ1-6, with D perhaps matching TRBD1 (5 bases). The CDR3 has 14 amino acids. Per the germline V gene, CDR1 is PRHDT and CDR2 is FYEKMQ (reference sequence). The ends were cut back, 4 bases at V and 10 bases at J, with 14 bases in the middle. CDR3 coding DNA: TGTGCCAGCAGCTCCAACCAGGGAGGATCACCCCTCCACTTT. Protein sequence: CASSSNQGGSPLHF. Full variable domain (missing parts from reference TRBV13 and TRBJ1-6): AAGVIQSPRHLIKEKRETATLKCYPIPRHDTVYWYQQGPGQDPQFLISFYEKMQSDKGSIPDRFSAQQFSDYHSELNMSSLELGDSALYFCASSSNQGGSPLHFGNGTRLTVT.

This clone was found many times. The genes are TRBV6-6 and TRBJ1-4; D is uncertain. Germline CDR1 and CDR2: MNHNY and SVGAGI (reference sequence). The CDR3 length is 13 residues. Deletions cut 0 bases from V and 7 bases from J, with 6 bases between. CDR3 region: CASSYSSREKLFF. CDR3 coding DNA: TGTGCCAGCAGTTACTCGTCCCGTGAAAAACTGTTTTTT.

The rearrangement uses TRBV7-2 and TRBJ2-1; TRBD2 agrees at 9 bases. This CDR3 has 18 amino acids. Germline CDR1 reads SGHTA; CDR2 reads FQGNSA. Unmatched junction bases numbered 10, after V lost 4 bases and J lost 0 bases. The CDR3 DNA sequence: TGTGCCAGCAGCTCGCCCTCAAGCGGGGGGAGCTCCTACAATGAGCAGTTCTTC. Translating gives CASSSPSSGGSSYNEQFF.

The genes are TRBV19 and TRBJ1-5; 10 bases are a match to TRBD1. The CDR3 runs 15 residues. Germline V lookup: CDR1 LNHDA, CDR2 SQIVND (reference sequence). V shed 3 bases and J 12 bases; nucleotides not matched to a gene: 11. The CDR3 DNA reads TGTGCCAGTAGTATTTCGGGATTTGGGGACAGGGGCCAGCATTTT. Protein: CASSISGFGDRGQHF.

CDR3 DNA sequence: TGCAGCGTTGAAGAACAGGGGACACGCTACGAGCAGTACTTC. Translating gives CSVEEQGTRYEQYF. The chain employs TRBV29-1 and TRBJ2-7, with 7 bases fitting TRBD1. The CDR3 loop spans 14 amino acids. V was pared by 0 bases and J by 3 bases, with 5 bases of the junction left unmatched. Germline V gene lookup returns CDR1 SQVTM and CDR2 ANQGSEA.

The chain is built from TRBV29-1 and TRBJ2-2, with 9 bases matching TRBD2. The CDR3 has 18 residues. In germline, CDR1 is SQVTM, CDR2 ANQGSEA. With V trimmed by 0 bases and J by 4 bases, 12 bases remained unmatched. CDR3 in DNA: TGCAGCGTTGAAGACCCAGCGGGGGGAATTGGGATCACCGGGGAGCTGTTTTTT. This gives the protein CSVEDPAGGIGITGELFF.

The J gene is TRBJ1-5, the V gene TRBV6-1; a possible D gene is TRBD1 (6 bases). V was clipped by 3 bases and J by 4 bases, with 13 bases between them. The CDR3 runs 15 residues. Germline loops: CDR1 MNHNS, CDR2 SASEGT. This CDR3 is CASSDPPQGNQPQHF. In nucleotides, the CDR3 is TGTGCCAGCAGTGACCCGCCACAGGGAAATCAGCCCCAGCATTTT.

V is TRBV6-5 and J is TRBJ2-1; TRBD1 might be the D (5 bases). Between the trimmed V and J ends, which lost 8 bases and 6 bases, there was a span of 14 bases. Germline-derived CDR1 and CDR2 are MNHEY and SVGAGI. This CDR3 region has 13 residues. CDR3 nucleotide sequence: TGTGCCAGCTCCGTAGCAGGGCTCAATGAGCAGTTCTTC. It translates to CASSVAGLNEQFF.

The J gene is TRBJ1-1, the V gene TRBV5-1; TRBD1 might be the D (5 bases). This CDR3 is 14 amino acids long. Looked up from germline, CDR1 is SGHRS and CDR2 is YFSETQ. Between the trimmed V and J ends, which lost 2 bases and 1 base, there was a span of 9 bases. CDR3 coding DNA: TGCGCCAGCAGCTTACAGGAGCCGAACACTGAAGCTTTCTTT. Its translation: CASSLQEPNTEAFF.

The sample holds one count of this clone. The rearrangement joins TRBV9 to TRBJ1-1, with D uncertain. CDR3 length: 14 residues. Looked up from germline, CDR1 is SGDLS and CDR2 is YYNGEE. The V gene lost 2 bases and the J gene lost 0 bases, with 8 bases spanning the gap. The chain's CDR3 is CASSVGQLNTEAFF. The CDR3 DNA follows: TGTGCCAGCAGCGTTGGGCAATTGAACACTGAAGCTTTCTTT.

The CDR3, as DNA: TGTGCCAGCAGTTCCAGGGGGCCACAGGAGCAGTACTTC. Translating it yields CASSSRGPQEQYF. This rearrangement joins TRBV7-9 to TRBJ2-7, with 8 bases aligning to TRBD1. Germline lookup yields CDR1 SEHNR and CDR2 FQNEAQ (reference sequence). The CDR3 consists of 13 residues. Germline trimming cut 6 bases from V and 7 bases from J; bases unmatched to any gene: 8.